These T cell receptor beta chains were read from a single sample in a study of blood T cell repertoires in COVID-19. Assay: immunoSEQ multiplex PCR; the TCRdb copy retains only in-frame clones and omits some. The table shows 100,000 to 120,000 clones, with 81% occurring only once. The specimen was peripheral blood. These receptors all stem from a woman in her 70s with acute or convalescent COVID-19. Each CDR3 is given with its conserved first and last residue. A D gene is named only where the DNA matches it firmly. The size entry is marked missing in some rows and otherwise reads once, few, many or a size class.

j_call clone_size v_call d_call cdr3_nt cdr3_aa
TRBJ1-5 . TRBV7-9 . TGTGCCAGCAGCTTAGGTTCCCAGGCGAATCAGCCCCAGCATTTT CASSLGSQANQPQHF
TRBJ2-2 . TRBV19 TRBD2 TGTGCCAGTAGTAATCGACTAGCGGGCCCCACCGGGGAGCTGTTTTTT CASSNRLAGPTGELFF
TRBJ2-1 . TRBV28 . TGTGCCAGCAGTTTCCTCGACAGCTCCTACAATGAGCAGTTCTTC CASSFLDSSYNEQFF
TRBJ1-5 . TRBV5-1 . TGCGCCAGCAGCTTGGGAGGGTACAATCAGCCCCAGCATTTT CASSLGGYNQPQHF
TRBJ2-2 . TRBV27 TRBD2 TGTGCCAGCAGTTGGTTACTGGGCGGGAGTAGGACGTCGAACACCGGGGAGCTGTTTTTT CASSWLLGGSRTSNTGELFF
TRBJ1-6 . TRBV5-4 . TGTGCCAGCAGCTCTAGGGCCAGGGGTTCACCCCTCCACTTT CASSSRARGSPLHF
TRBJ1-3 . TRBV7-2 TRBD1 TGTGCCAGCAGCCAAGACAGGGGTCCGGGAAACACCATATATTTT CASSQDRGPGNTIYF
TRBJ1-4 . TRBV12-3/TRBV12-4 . TGTGCCAGCAGCATGGGCTATAATGAAAAACTGTTTTTT CASSMGYNEKLFF
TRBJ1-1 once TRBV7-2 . TGTGCCAGCAGCTTAGGCAGGGAAGCTTTCTTT CASSLGREAFF
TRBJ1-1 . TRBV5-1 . TGCGCCAGCGGACGCGGCAGGGCAGGGATGAACACTGAAGCTTTCTTT CASGRGRAGMNTEAFF
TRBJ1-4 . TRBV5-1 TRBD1 TGCGCCAGCAGCTGGACAGGGGAGGGTAATGAAAAACTGTTTTTT CASSWTGEGNEKLFF
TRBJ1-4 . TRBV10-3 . TGTGCCATCAGTGTGGGGGGTAATGAAAAACTGTTTTTT CAISVGGNEKLFF
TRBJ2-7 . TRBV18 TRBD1 TGTGCCAGCTCACTTGGGACAGGGGGTGGCGAGCAGTACTTC CASSLGTGGGEQYF
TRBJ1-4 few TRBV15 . TGTGCCACCAGCAACCACAAGGGGACTTTGACTAATGAAAAACTGTTTTTT CATSNHKGTLTNEKLFF
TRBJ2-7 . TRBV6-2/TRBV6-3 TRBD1 TGTGCCAGCAGTTACTTGACAGGGTCCGAGCAGTACTTC CASSYLTGSEQYF
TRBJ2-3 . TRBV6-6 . TGTGCCAGCACCAAAGGAGGGATCCTGGTAGATACGCAGTATTTT CASTKGGILVDTQYF
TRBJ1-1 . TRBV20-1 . TGCAGTGCTGAAGACAGGACTGAAGCTTTCTTT CSAEDRTEAFF
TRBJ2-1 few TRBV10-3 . TGTGCCATCAGGACACATTCTCCCGGGATCCTAAATGAGCAGTTCTTC CAIRTHSPGILNEQFF
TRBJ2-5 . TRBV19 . TGTGCCAGTAGTACACAGGTCCAAGAGACCCAGTACTTC CASSTQVQETQYF
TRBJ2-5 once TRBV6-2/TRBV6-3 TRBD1 TGTGCCAGCAGTTCCCGGGACAGGGGTTTAGGAGAGACCCAGTACTTC CASSSRDRGLGETQYF
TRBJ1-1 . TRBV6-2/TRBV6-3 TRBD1 TGTGCCAGCAGTTACTCCAGGACAGGGATAGGAAACACTGAAGCTTTCTTT CASSYSRTGIGNTEAFF
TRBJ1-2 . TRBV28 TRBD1 TGTGCCAGCAGTTCCTATTCGACAGGGGGAGAGGGTGGCTACACCTTC CASSSYSTGGEGGYTF
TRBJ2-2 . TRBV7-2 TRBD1 TGTGCCAGCAGCTATCAGGGGGCGCCCACCGGGGAGCTGTTTTTT CASSYQGAPTGELFF
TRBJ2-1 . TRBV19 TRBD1 TGTGCCAGTAGTTCATCAGGGGGCCGTGAGCAGTTCTTC CASSSSGGREQFF
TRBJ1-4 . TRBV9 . TGTGCCAGCAGCCCCCGACCGGGGAGGGAACTGTTTTTT CASSPRPGRELFF